Described below is a single T cell receptor beta chain sequence and its context. This record belongs to a study of cytomegalovirus exposure and HLA in healthy donors. Here immunoSEQ multiplex PCR was the method, and the copy in TCRdb shows in-frame clones only, minus some. The sample has 150,000 to 200,000 clones, about 90% seen once; the top ten hold about 3%. V dropped 0 bases and J dropped 8 bases, with 20 bases sitting between them. The germline V gene encodes CDR1 SNHLY and CDR2 FYNNEI. The CDR3 contains 16 residues. The chain recombines TRBV2 with TRBJ2-7, with a weak D call TRBD1 (5 bases). This sequence was found in a young woman in good health and CMV-seropositive. Material for sequencing was PBMCs. CDR3 sequence reads: CASSEAMTAAEEQQYF. CDR3 bases: TGTGCCAGCAGTGAAGCGATGACAGCCGCCGAGGAACAGCAGTACTTC. Based on the CDR3 plus reference TRBV2 and TRBJ2-7, the full variable domain is EPEVTQTPSHQVTQMGQEVILRCVPISNHLYFYWYRQILGQKVEFLVSFYNNEISEKSEIFDDQFSVERPDGSNFTLKIRSTKLEDSAMYFCASSEAMTAAEEQQYFGPGTRLTVT.